One and the same sample provided the 3 T cell receptor beta chains below, sequenced in a study of beta chain features in type 1 diabetes. Every isolated RNA sample was fully reverse transcribed, so sequencing captured expressed TCRB transcripts. Assay used: immunoSEQ multiplex PCR; TCRdb lists only in-frame clones, some missing. The data hold fewer than 350,000 clones, with about 18% observed a single time. What was sequenced was naive CD4+ T cells from blood. Receptors originate from a woman between 18 and 29 years old in good health.

The gene calls are TRBV7-9 and TRBJ1-5; maybe TRBD1 (6 bases). CDR3 length: 12 residues. V was cut by 5 bases and J by 9 bases, with 11 bases left in between. The germline CDR1 and CDR2 sequences are SEHNR and FQNEAQ (reference sequence). The DNA for the CDR3 is TGTGCCAGCAGCCCCTCGACAGGGCCCCAGCATTTT. It specifies CASSPSTGPQHF.

This clone was found a few times. The J gene is TRBJ1-1, the V gene TRBV7-9; D is unclear. This CDR3 comprises 13 residues. The germline V and J ends were trimmed by 3 bases and 1 base, with 6 bases remaining between them. Germline loops: CDR1 SEHNR, CDR2 FQNEAQ (reference sequence). The CDR3, as DNA: TGTGCCAGCAGCTTCGCAGGGAACACTGAAGCTTTCTTT. Protein: CASSFAGNTEAFF.

A word on this clone: This same CDR3 is encoded by further DNA sequences in the sample. The chain employs TRBV29-1 and TRBJ2-5; D not certain. Looked up from germline, CDR1 is SQVTM and CDR2 is ANQGSEA. V was trimmed by 4 bases and J by 8 bases, leaving 8 bases between them. This CDR3 comprises 10 residues. CDR3 nucleotide sequence: TGCAGCGTTGTCCGAGAAACCCAGTACTTC. As protein: CSVVRETQYF.